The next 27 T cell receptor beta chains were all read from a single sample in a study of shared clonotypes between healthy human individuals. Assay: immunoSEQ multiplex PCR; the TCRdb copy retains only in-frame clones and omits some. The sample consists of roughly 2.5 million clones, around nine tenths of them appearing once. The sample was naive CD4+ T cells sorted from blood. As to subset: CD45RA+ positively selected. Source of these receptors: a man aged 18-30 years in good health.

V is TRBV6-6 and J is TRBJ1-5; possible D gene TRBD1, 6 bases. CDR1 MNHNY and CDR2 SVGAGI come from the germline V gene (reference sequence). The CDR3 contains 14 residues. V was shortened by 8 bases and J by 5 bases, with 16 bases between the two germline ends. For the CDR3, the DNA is TGTGCCAGCGGGGGGCAGGGAAAGGATCAGCCCCAGCATTTT. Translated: CASGGQGKDQPQHF.

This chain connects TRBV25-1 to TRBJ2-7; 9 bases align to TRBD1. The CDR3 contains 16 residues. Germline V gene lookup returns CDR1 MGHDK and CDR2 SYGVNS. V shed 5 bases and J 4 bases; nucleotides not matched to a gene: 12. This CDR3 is CASSKGGTGQGYEQYF. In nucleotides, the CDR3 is TGTGCCAGCAGTAAGGGTGGGACAGGGCAGGGTTACGAGCAGTACTTC.

CDR3 sequence reads: CASSLSGPETQYF. The CDR3 DNA reads TGTGCCAGCAGCTTATCCGGCCCGGAGACCCAGTACTTC. V is TRBV5-6 and J is TRBJ2-5; no definite D call. In germline, CDR1 is SGHDT, CDR2 YYEEEE. V dropped 2 bases and J dropped 5 bases, with 10 bases sitting between them. The CDR3 has 13 residues.

The CDR3 DNA follows: TGTGCCAGCAGCCTTGACCCGAACAATGAGCAGTTCTTC. Translation: CASSLDPNNEQFF. The V call is TRBV5-4, the J call TRBJ2-1, with D unresolved. This CDR3 is 13 amino acids long. The germline gives CDR1 SGHNT, CDR2 YYREEE (reference sequence). The V gene lost 4 bases and the J gene lost 5 bases, with 10 bases spanning the gap.

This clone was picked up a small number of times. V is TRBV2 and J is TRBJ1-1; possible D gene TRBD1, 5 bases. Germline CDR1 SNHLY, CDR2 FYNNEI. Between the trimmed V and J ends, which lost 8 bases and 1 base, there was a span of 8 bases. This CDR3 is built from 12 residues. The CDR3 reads CASGDGNTEAFF. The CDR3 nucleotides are TGTGCCAGCGGGGACGGGAACACTGAAGCTTTCTTT. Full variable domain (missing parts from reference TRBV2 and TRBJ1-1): EPEVTQTPSHQVTQMGQEVILRCVPISNHLYFYWYRQILGQKVEFLVSFYNNEISEKSEIFDDQFSVERPDGSNFTLKIRSTKLEDSAMYFCASGDGNTEAFFGQGTRLTVV.

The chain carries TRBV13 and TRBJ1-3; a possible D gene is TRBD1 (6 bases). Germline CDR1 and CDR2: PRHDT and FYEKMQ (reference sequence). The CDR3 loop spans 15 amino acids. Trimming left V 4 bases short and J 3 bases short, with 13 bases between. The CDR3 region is CASSSRQVFGNTIYF. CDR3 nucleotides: TGTGCCAGCAGCTCCCGACAGGTGTTTGGAAACACCATATATTTT.

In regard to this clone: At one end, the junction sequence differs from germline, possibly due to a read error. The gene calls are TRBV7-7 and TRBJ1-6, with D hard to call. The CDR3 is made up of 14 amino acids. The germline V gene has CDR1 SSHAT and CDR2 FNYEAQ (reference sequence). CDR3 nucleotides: TGTGCTAGCAGCTTATCAACCTATAATTCACCCCTCCACTTT. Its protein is CASSLSTYNSPLHF.

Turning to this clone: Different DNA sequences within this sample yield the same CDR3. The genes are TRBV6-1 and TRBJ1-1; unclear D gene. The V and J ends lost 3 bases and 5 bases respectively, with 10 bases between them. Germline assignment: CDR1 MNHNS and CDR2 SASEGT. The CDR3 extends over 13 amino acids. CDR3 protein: CASSDRGWTEAFF. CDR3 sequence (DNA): TGTGCCAGCAGTGATCGGGGTTGGACTGAAGCTTTCTTT.

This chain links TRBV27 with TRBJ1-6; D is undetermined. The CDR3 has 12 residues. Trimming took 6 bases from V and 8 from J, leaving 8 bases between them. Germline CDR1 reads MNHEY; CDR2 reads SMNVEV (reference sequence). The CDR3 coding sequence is TGTGCCAGCAGCCGAAGGGATTCACCCCTCCACTTT. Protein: CASSRRDSPLHF.

The DNA of the CDR3 is TGTGCCAGTAGTATCATCCCAGGAGGGCTTCAAGGCTACACCTTC. Encoded protein: CASSIIPGGLQGYTF. The J gene is TRBJ1-2, the V gene TRBV19, with D uncertain. CDR3 length: 15 residues. The V gene lost 3 bases and the J gene lost 8 bases, with 19 bases spanning the gap. Germline values: CDR1 LNHDA, CDR2 SQIVND (reference sequence).

This CDR3 is CASSLYRTLMETQYF. DNA of the CDR3: TGTGCCAGCAGCCTGTACCGGACCCTGATGGAGACCCAGTACTTC. The chain combines TRBV28 with TRBJ2-5; no firm D call. The CDR3 consists of 15 residues. The germline V gene encodes CDR1 MDHEN and CDR2 SYDVKM. V was cut by 6 bases and J by 5 bases, with 19 bases left in between.

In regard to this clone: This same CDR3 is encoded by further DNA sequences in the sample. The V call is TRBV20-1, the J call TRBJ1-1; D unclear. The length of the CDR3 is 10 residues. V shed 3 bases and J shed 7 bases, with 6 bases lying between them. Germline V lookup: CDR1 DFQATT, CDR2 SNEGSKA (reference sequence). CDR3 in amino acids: CSARRDEAFF. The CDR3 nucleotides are TGCAGTGCTAGGAGAGATGAAGCTTTCTTT.

CDR3: CASSPDSQNSPLHF. The CDR3 DNA reads as TGTGCCAGCAGCCCGGACAGCCAGAATTCACCCCTCCACTTT. The V call is TRBV5-4, the J call TRBJ1-6; D possibly corresponds to TRBD1 (6 bases). V was clipped by 4 bases and J by 7 bases, with 12 bases between them. CDR1 and CDR2 (germline): SGHNT, YYREEE (reference sequence). This CDR3 spans 14 amino acids.

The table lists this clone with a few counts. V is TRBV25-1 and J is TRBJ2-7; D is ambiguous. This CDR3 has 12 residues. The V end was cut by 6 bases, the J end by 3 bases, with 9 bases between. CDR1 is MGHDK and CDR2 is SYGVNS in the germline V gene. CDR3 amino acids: CASSVDGYEQYF. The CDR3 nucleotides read TGTGCCAGCAGCGTGGACGGCTACGAGCAGTACTTC.

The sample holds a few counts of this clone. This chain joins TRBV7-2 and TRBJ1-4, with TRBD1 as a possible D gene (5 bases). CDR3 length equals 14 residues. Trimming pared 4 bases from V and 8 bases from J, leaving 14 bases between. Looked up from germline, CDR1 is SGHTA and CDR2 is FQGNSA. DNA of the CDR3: TGTGCCAGCAGCTGGGACGGTATAGGGGAAAAACTGTTTTTT. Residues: CASSWDGIGEKLFF.

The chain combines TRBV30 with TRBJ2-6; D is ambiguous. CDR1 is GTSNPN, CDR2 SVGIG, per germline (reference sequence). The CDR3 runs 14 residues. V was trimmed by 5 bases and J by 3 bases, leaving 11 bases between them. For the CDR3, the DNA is TGTGCCTGGGATCCGCTGGTTGGGGCCAACGTCCTGACTTTC. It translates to CAWDPLVGANVLTF.

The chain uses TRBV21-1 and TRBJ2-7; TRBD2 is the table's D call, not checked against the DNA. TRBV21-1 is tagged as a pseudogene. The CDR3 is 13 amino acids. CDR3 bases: TGTGCCAGCAGCCAGCGGATCAGCTACGAGCAGTACTTC. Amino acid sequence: CASSQRISYEQYF.

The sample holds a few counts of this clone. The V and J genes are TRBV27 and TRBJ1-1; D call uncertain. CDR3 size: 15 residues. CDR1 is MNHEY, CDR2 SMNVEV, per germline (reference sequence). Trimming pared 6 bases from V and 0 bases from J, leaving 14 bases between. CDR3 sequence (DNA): TGTGCCAGCAGAAGATGGTCCGACATGAACACTGAAGCTTTCTTT. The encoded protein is CASRRWSDMNTEAFF.

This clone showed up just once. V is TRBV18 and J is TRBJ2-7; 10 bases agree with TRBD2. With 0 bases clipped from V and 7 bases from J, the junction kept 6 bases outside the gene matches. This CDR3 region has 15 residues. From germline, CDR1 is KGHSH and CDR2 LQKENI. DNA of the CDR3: TGTGCCAGCTCACCACCCGCTAGCGGGAGTGGTGAGCAGTACTTC. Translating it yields CASSPPASGSGEQYF.

CDR3 in DNA: TGTGCCAGCAGCTTGAGGGGAGGGCCCTACAATGAGCAGTTCTTC. This gives the protein CASSLRGGPYNEQFF. The rearrangement links TRBV5-6 to TRBJ2-1, with 7 bases lining up with TRBD2. CDR3 size: 15 residues. Germline V CDR1 and CDR2: SGHDT, YYEEEE. J was trimmed by 2 bases and V by 1 base; bases with no gene match: 3.

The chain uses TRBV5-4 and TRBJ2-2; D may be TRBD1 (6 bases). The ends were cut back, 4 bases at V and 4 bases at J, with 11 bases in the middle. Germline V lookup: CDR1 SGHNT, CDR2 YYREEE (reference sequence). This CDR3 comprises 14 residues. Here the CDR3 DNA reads TGTGCCAGCAGCACCACAGGGAGCACCGGGGAGCTGTTTTTT. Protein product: CASSTTGSTGELFF.

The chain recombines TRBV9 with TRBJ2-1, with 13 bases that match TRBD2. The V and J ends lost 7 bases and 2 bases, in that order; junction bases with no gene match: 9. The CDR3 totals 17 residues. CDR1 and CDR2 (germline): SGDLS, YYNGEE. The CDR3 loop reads CASGRTSGSMAYNEQFF. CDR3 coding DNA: TGTGCCAGCGGTCGGACTAGCGGGAGTATGGCCTACAATGAGCAGTTCTTC.

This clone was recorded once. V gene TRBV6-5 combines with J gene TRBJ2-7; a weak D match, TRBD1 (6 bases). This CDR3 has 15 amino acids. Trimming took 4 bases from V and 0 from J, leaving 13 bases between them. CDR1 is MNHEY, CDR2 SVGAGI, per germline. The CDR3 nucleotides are TGTGCCAGCAGTTTACAGGGCCCCGCCTCCTACGAGCAGTACTTC. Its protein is CASSLQGPASYEQYF.

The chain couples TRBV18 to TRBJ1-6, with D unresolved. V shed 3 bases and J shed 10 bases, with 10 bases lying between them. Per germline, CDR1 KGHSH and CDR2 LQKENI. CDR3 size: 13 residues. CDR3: CASSPGAESPLHF. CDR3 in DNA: TGTGCCAGCTCACCGGGTGCCGAGTCACCCCTCCACTTT.

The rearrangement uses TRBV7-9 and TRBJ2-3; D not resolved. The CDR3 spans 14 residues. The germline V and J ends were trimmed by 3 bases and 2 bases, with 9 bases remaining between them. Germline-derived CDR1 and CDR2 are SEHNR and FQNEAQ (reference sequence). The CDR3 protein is CASSLAQNTDTQYF. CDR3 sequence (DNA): TGTGCCAGCAGCTTGGCACAGAACACAGATACGCAGTATTTT.

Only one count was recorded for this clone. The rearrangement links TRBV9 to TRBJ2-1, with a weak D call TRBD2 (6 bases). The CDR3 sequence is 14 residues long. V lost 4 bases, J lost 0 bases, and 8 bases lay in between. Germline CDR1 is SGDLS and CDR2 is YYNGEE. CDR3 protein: CASSREISYNEQFF. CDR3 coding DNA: TGTGCCAGCAGCCGGGAGATCTCCTACAATGAGCAGTTCTTC.

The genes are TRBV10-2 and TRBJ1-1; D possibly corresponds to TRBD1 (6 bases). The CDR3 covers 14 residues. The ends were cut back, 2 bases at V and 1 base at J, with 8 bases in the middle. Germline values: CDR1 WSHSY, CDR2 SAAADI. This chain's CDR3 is CASSEQGRNTEAFF. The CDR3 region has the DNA TGCGCCAGCAGTGAGCAGGGGAGGAACACTGAAGCTTTCTTT.